This T cell receptor (beta chain) was identified during a study of molecular identifiers for immune sequencing clone quantification. Overall study: For replicates, RNA isolated from 20,000 or 100,000 naive CD8 cells was divided into five portions, of which four were sequenced.

The V end lost 5 bases, the J end lost 7 bases, and 8 bases lay between the germline ends. The CDR3 consists of 11 residues. In germline, CDR1 is GTSNPN, CDR2 SVGIG (reference sequence). TCRdb used MiXCR to reprocess the PCR reads, holding one entry per CDR3 protein. The table includes 400,000 to 600,000 distinct CDR3 sequences, about 26% detected once. The sequencing sample was made of naive CD8+ T cells from blood, with Jurkat cell RNA spiked in. The subset was: FACS-sorted CD8+CD4-CCR7+CD45RA+ naive T cells. This TCR was recovered from a human donor in good health. Some libraries in this study had Jurkat cell RNA spiked in. The J gene is TRBJ1-4, the V gene TRBV30; the D gene is possibly TRBD1 (5 bases). The CDR3 DNA sequence: TGTGCCTGGCAAAGGGGTGAAAAACTGTTTTTT. This translates into CAWQRGEKLFF.